One and the same sample provided the 20 T cell receptor beta chains below, sequenced in a study of blood T cell repertoires in COVID-19. The table came from immunoSEQ multiplex PCR; TCRdb's copy has only in-frame clones and leaves some out. Of 200,000 to 250,000 clones in the sample, less than 85% were seen once. Sequenced material: PBMCs or T cells enriched from blood (not recorded which). The source is a man in his sixties who had recovered from COVID-19.

This clone was picked up a small number of times. This chain connects TRBV5-1 to TRBJ1-1; D call uncertain. Germline V gene data show CDR1 as SGHRS and CDR2 as YFSETQ. The CDR3 has 15 amino acids. Trimming took 5 bases from V and 2 from J, leaving 16 bases between them. CDR3 coding DNA: TGCGCCAGCAGTTCAGACGGGAGTGAAAACACTGAAGCTTTCTTT. Its translation: CASSSDGSENTEAFF.

This chain connects TRBV3-1 (or the pseudogene TRBV3-2) to TRBJ2-2, with a possible D match to TRBD2 (6 bases). Trimming took off 5 bases at V and 0 bases at J, with 16 bases between the two ends. CDR1 and CDR2 from the germline V gene are LGHDT and YNNKEL (reference sequence). This CDR3 comprises 17 residues. CDR3 nucleotide sequence: TGTGCCAGCAGCTCCGTCCGTCGGGGGACGAACACCGGGGAGCTGTTTTTT. This sequence encodes CASSSVRRGTNTGELFF.

V and J are TRBV19 and TRBJ1-4; TRBD1 is a possible D gene (6 bases). Germline V gene data show CDR1 as LNHDA and CDR2 as SQIVND (reference sequence). V was trimmed by 1 base and J by 0 bases, leaving 15 bases between them. The CDR3 has 18 residues. The CDR3 protein is CASSIGGTQGSTNEKLFF. Here the CDR3 DNA reads TGTGCCAGTAGTATAGGAGGGACACAGGGTTCAACTAATGAAAAACTGTTTTTT.

CDR3 protein: CAWRRVRDTEAFF. CDR3 bases: TGTGCCTGGAGAAGGGTGCGGGACACTGAAGCTTTCTTT. J is TRBJ1-1 and V is TRBV30, with no clear D. Germline loops: CDR1 GTSNPN, CDR2 SVGIG (reference sequence). Trimming cost V 3 bases and J 3 bases, with 11 bases left between them. This CDR3 is 13 amino acids long.

This clone was seen only once. DNA for the CDR3: TGTGCCAGCAGCCTCAGACAGGGTGGCAATCAGCCCCAGCATTTT. The encoded protein is CASSLRQGGNQPQHF. This chain joins TRBV5-6 and TRBJ1-5; 7 bases map to TRBD1. CDR3 length: 15 amino acids. CDR1 SGHDT and CDR2 YYEEEE come from the germline V gene. Trimming cost V 4 bases and J 2 bases; bases outside gene matches: 6.

The chain has TRBV5-8 and TRBJ2-1; 10 bases map to TRBD1. CDR1 SGHTS and CDR2 YDEGEE come from the germline V gene. This CDR3 comprises 14 residues. Trimming at V came to 4 bases and at J to 15 bases, leaving 13 bases not matched to a gene. As DNA, the CDR3 is TGTGCCAGCAGCACCCGACAGGGGGCAGATCGGCCGTTCTTC. It encodes CASSTRQGADRPFF.

This rearrangement joins TRBV7-8 to TRBJ2-3, with TRBD2 matching 8 bases. V trimming: 3 bases; J trimming: 2 bases; junction bases outside the gene matches: 7. This CDR3 has 16 residues. Germline CDR1 is SGHVS and CDR2 is FQNEAQ. CDR3 in amino acids: CASSFLAGPSTDTQYF. DNA for the CDR3: TGTGCCAGCAGCTTTTTAGCGGGGCCGTCCACAGATACGCAGTATTTT.

V is TRBV7-6 and J is TRBJ2-7; D is undetermined. Per germline, CDR1 SGHVS and CDR2 FNYEAQ. The V end was cut by 5 bases, the J end by 2 bases, with 10 bases between. The CDR3 has 13 amino acids. The CDR3 here is CASSPKTPYEQYF. CDR3 sequence (DNA): TGTGCCAGCAGCCCAAAGACACCCTACGAGCAGTACTTC.

The rearrangement uses TRBV2 and TRBJ1-3; perhaps TRBD1 as D (6 bases). Germline values: CDR1 SNHLY, CDR2 FYNNEI. V dropped 8 bases and J dropped 0 bases, with 23 bases sitting between them. The length of the CDR3 is 18 residues. The DNA of the CDR3 is TGTGCCAGCGATTCGCCACCCAATGACAGGAACTCTGGAAACACCATATATTTT. Translating gives CASDSPPNDRNSGNTIYF.

The chain joins TRBV20-1 to TRBJ2-5; 12 positions agree with TRBD2. Germline CDR1 and CDR2: DFQATT and SNEGSKA (reference sequence). Trimming removed 3 bases from V and 8 bases from J; junction bases left unmatched: 10. The CDR3 length is 15 residues. CDR3 amino acids: CSASTSGGPQKTQYF. Here the CDR3 DNA reads TGCAGTGCTAGTACTAGCGGGGGGCCTCAGAAAACCCAGTACTTC.

The V gene is TRBV2, the J gene TRBJ2-5, with D unclear. CDR3 length: 14 residues. V lost 8 bases to trimming and J lost 0 bases, with 13 bases between them. Germline V gives CDR1 SNHLY, CDR2 FYNNEI. The chain's CDR3 is CASQESTNQETQYF. The CDR3 DNA sequence: TGTGCCAGCCAGGAATCAACCAACCAAGAGACCCAGTACTTC.

The chain employs TRBV24-1 and TRBJ1-2; maybe TRBD1 (5 bases). Germline V gives CDR1 KGHDR, CDR2 SFDVKD. Trimming took off 0 bases at V and 4 bases at J, with 11 bases between the two ends. This CDR3 has 15 amino acids. CDR3 in amino acids: CATSDLNQGSYGYTF. For the CDR3, the DNA is TGTGCCACCAGTGATTTGAACCAGGGAAGCTATGGCTACACCTTC.

This clone appeared a few times. The gene calls are TRBV2 and TRBJ1-1, with 7 bases that match TRBD1. Germline V gene lookup returns CDR1 SNHLY and CDR2 FYNNEI. Trimming at V came to 4 bases and at J to 2 bases, leaving 4 bases not matched to a gene. The CDR3 contains 14 residues. The DNA for the CDR3 is TGTGCCAGCAGTGGGGACAGAATAAACACTGAAGCTTTCTTT. Residues: CASSGDRINTEAFF.

The V call is TRBV6-5, the J call TRBJ1-4, with no clear D. Germline V gives CDR1 MNHEY, CDR2 SVGAGI. This CDR3 spans 14 amino acids. Trimming took 6 bases from V and 5 from J, leaving 13 bases between them. The CDR3: CASRPSSGNEKLFF. In DNA, the CDR3 is TGTGCCAGCAGGCCATCTTCGGGGAATGAAAAACTGTTTTTT.

The chain uses TRBV2 and TRBJ2-3; 9 nucleotides line up with TRBD2. The CDR3 runs to 15 residues. The V gene end was trimmed by 6 bases and the J gene end by 1 base; junction bases not matched to a gene: 5. Germline CDR1 and CDR2: SNHLY and FYNNEI. CDR3 coding DNA: TGTGCCAGCAGGTCGGGACTAGCCCGCACAGATACGCAGTATTTT. It yields the protein CASRSGLARTDTQYF.

The genes are TRBV29-1 and TRBJ1-4; unclear D gene. Germline CDR1 reads SQVTM; CDR2 reads ANQGSEA. The CDR3 consists of 13 residues. Trimming removed 7 bases from V and 8 bases from J, with 17 bases in between. The CDR3 DNA reads TGCAGCGCAACTAGCAGTTCAGACGAAAAACTGTTTTTT. It yields the protein CSATSSSDEKLFF. Supplemented by reference TRBV29-1 and TRBJ1-4, the full variable domain reads SAVISQKPSRDICQRGTSLTIQCQVDSQVTMMFWYRQQPGQSLTLIATANQGSEATYESGFVIDKFPISRPNLTFSTLTVSNMSPEDSSIYLCSATSSSDEKLFFGSGTQLSVL.

The CDR3 DNA reads TGTGCCAGCTCACCATCGGGACAGGGAGCTTTCTTT. Translating gives CASSPSGQGAFF. The rearrangement uses TRBV18 and TRBJ1-1, with 9 bases aligning to TRBD1. J gave up 10 bases and V 2 bases, and 2 bases lay outside the gene matches. The V gene's germline CDR1 is KGHSH and CDR2 LQKENI. This CDR3 comprises 12 residues.

The rearrangement uses TRBV9 and TRBJ2-7; the D is unclear. CDR1 is SGDLS, CDR2 YYNGEE, per germline. The CDR3 has 14 amino acids. With 0 bases removed from V and 1 base from J, the gap between germline ends came to 8 bases. The CDR3 DNA is TGTGCCAGCAGCGTAGGAGTCGGGTCCTACGAGCAGTACTTC. Protein sequence: CASSVGVGSYEQYF.

This sequence joins TRBV11-3 and TRBJ1-1; 7 nucleotides match TRBD1. The CDR3 runs 15 residues. Germline lookup yields CDR1 SGHNT and CDR2 YENEEA. With V trimmed by 3 bases and J by 0 bases, 4 bases remained unmatched. The CDR3 sequence is CASSFHRGLNTEAFF. The CDR3, as DNA: TGTGCCAGCAGCTTTCACAGGGGACTGAACACTGAAGCTTTCTTT.

The V gene is TRBV18, the J gene TRBJ1-4; no reliable D call. The CDR3 spans 15 residues. Germline CDR1 reads KGHSH; CDR2 reads LQKENI. V lost 3 bases to trimming and J lost 5 bases, with 13 bases between them. CDR3: CASSPSLIRNEKLFF. DNA for the CDR3: TGTGCCAGCTCACCGTCCCTTATCAGGAATGAAAAACTGTTTTTT.